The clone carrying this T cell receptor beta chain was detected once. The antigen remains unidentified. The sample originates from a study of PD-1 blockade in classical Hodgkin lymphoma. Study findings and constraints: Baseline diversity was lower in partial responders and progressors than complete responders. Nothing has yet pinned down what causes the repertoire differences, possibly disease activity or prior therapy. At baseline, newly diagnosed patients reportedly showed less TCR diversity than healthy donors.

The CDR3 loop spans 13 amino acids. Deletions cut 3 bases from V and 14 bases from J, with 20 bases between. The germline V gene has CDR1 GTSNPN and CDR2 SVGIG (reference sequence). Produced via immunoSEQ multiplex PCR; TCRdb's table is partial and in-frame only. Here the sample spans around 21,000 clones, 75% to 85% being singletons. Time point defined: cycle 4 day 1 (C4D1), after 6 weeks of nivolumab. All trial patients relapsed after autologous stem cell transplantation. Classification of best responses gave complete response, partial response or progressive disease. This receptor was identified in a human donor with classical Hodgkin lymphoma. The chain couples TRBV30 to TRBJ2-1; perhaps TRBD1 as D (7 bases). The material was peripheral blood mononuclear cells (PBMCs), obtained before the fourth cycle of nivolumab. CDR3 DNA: TGTGCCTGGAGGCAGGGGGGTGTCCCGAGGAAGTTCTTC. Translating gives CAWRQGGVPRKFF.